This T cell receptor (beta chain) was recovered during a study of OX40 agonist ivuxolimab in advanced cancers. Looking at the study overall: Ivuxolimab was a fully human IgG2 agonistic monoclonal antibody targeting the costimulatory receptor OX40 (CD134). Patients were allowed to have had prior anti-PD-1, anti-PD-L1 or anti-CTLA-4 therapy, and around two fifths of the dose-escalation patients had been treated with checkpoint inhibitors. In the dose-escalation cohort, around four fifths of patients were male, and the mean age was around 60 years with a range of roughly 20 to 79. Among the 52 dose-escalation patients, approximately 20 had hepatocellular carcinoma, approximately 15 melanoma, 9 renal cell carcinoma and 9 head and neck cancer. The monotherapy dose-escalation portion (N of about 57 patients) of the phase I ivuxolimab trial is reported in the paper. The purpose of peripheral TCRbeta sequencing was to test whether ivuxolimab changed TCR sequence diversity and led to clonal T-cell expansion. Partial responses occurred in three dose-escalation patients: two with cutaneous melanoma and one with hepatocellular carcinoma. Intravenous ivuxolimab was administered to patients every 2 weeks at six dose levels: 0.01, 0.1, 0.3, 1.5, 3 and 10 mg/kg.

Via the germline V gene, CDR1 is MGHRA and CDR2 YSYEKL. The V and J ends are trimmed by 4 bases and 3 bases, leaving 12 bases between them. Spanning cysteine to phenylalanine, the CDR3 consists of 14 amino acids. The retained sequence is limited to the CDR3, 42 bases, with the frame set at the first base. The research as a whole found: Low levels of normalized T-cell clonal expansion were also shown by some nonresponding patients. The antigen specificity of the clonally expanded peripheral T cells was not determined. At doses of 0.1 to 3.0 mg/kg, clonal expansion of both CD4+ and CD8+ blood T cells was observed from baseline to week 6. In partial responders in the 0.1-3.0 mg/kg groups, normalized peripheral clonal expansion was found to be among the lowest, especially among CD8+ T cells. After ivuxolimab, more expanded clones were found on average in CD8+ T cells than in CD4+ T cells.

In regard to this clone: The target of this receptor is not known. Base qualities are not at hand, and no much larger clone is one base apart.

The trial excluded patients who had a history of autoimmune disease or who were on systemic immunosuppression. In every dose cohort, peripheral blood was drawn for TCR sequencing at baseline, cycle 4 day 1, and cycle 7 day 1. Samples were obtained from an open-label, multicenter, first-in-human phase I dose-escalation trial of ivuxolimab. Adults with locally advanced or metastatic head and neck squamous cell, hepatocellular, melanoma or renal cell carcinoma were enrolled in the trial. Before TCR sequencing, CD4+ T cells and CD8+ T cells were sorted from peripheral blood as separate populations. To sequence the TCRbeta CDR3 region, genomic DNA was isolated from the sorted cells. The immunoSEQ Assay was used for sequencing of TCRbeta CDR3 regions. The immuneACCESS repertoire file appears here via TCRdb, limited to in-frame rearrangements. These files lack a portion of the clones; in checked studies, under half of the deficit traces to unresolved V genes, and the cause of the others is not known. Counted in this sample were more than 25,000 clones; around 86% of them appeared once. The ten largest clones add up to roughly 23% of the sample.

This specimen consisted of CD4+ or CD8+ T cells sorted from blood, obtained in a trial of the OX40 agonist ivuxolimab. Here the chain combines TRBV4-1 and TRBJ2-5; the D gene is not confidently resolved. This receptor was obtained from an adult with an advanced solid tumor such as melanoma, head and neck, liver or kidney cancer. The DNA sequence follows: TGCGCCAGCAGCCCCCCCCTCACGAAAGAGACCCAGTACTTC. It specifies CASSPPLTKETQYF.